The 2 T cell receptor beta chains presented below share a single source sample, sequenced in a study of OX40 agonist ivuxolimab in advanced cancers. Here immunoSEQ multiplex PCR was the method, and the copy in TCRdb shows in-frame clones only, minus some. The sample comprises tens of thousands of clones, around 80% of which are singletons, and roughly 1.1% rests with the top ten. The sample here was CD4+ or CD8+ T cells sorted from blood, taken in a trial of the OX40 agonist ivuxolimab. The receptors were gathered from an adult with an advanced solid tumor such as melanoma, head and neck, liver or kidney cancer.

The chain uses TRBV9 and TRBJ2-5; tentatively, D is TRBD2 (5 bases). Trimming left V 0 bases short and J 5 bases short, with 14 bases between. Germline V gene sequence: CDR1 SGDLS, CDR2 YYNGEE. This CDR3 comprises 15 residues. Written as DNA, the CDR3 is TGTGCCAGCAGCGTAGGCTTCGGGGTCCAGGAGACCCAGTACTTC. Amino acid sequence: CASSVGFGVQETQYF. Full variable domain (rest looked up from reference TRBV9 and TRBJ2-5): DSGVTQTPKHLITATGQRVTLRCSPRSGDLSVYWYQQSLDQGLQFLIQYYNGEERAKGNILERFSAQQFPDLHSELNLSSLELGDSALYFCASSVGFGVQETQYFGPGTRLLVL.

The V and J genes are TRBV6-6 and TRBJ1-6, with 7 bases identical to TRBD1. The CDR3 is 14 amino acids. With V trimmed by 2 bases and J by 5 bases, 0 bases remained unmatched. Germline V gene data show CDR1 as MNHNY and CDR2 as SVGAGI (reference sequence). CDR3 sequence (DNA): TGTGCCAGCAGTTACGGGACAGATAATTCACCCCTCCACTTT. This gives the protein CASSYGTDNSPLHF.